A single sample is the source of the 18 T cell receptor beta chains below, sequenced in a study of OX40 agonist ivuxolimab in advanced cancers. Assay: immunoSEQ multiplex PCR; the TCRdb copy retains only in-frame clones and omits some. The table lists some 130,000 clones, approximately 94% of them singletons. Specimen: CD4+ or CD8+ T cells sorted from blood, collected in a trial of the OX40 agonist ivuxolimab. These receptors all stem from an adult with an advanced solid tumor such as melanoma, head and neck, liver or kidney cancer.

J is TRBJ2-7 and V is TRBV6-6; 8 bases are a match to TRBD2. Per germline, CDR1 MNHNY and CDR2 SVGAGI (reference sequence). The CDR3 length is 15 residues. V shed 5 bases and J 6 bases; nucleotides not matched to a gene: 12. This chain's CDR3 is CASSPPPGRGAEQYF. DNA for the CDR3: TGTGCCAGCAGTCCCCCCCCAGGGCGGGGGGCCGAGCAGTACTTC.

In this sample, this clone turned up once. The chain couples TRBV7-3 to TRBJ2-1, with D possibly TRBD1 on 5 matching bases. The germline V gene encodes CDR1 SGHTA and CDR2 FQGTGA. The CDR3 loop spans 15 amino acids. Trimming removed 1 base at V and 8 bases at J, with 15 bases between. CDR3 bases: TGTGCCAGCAGCTTAAACCCCCGCCAGGGCCATGAGCAGTTCTTC. Translating gives CASSLNPRQGHEQFF.

The V gene is TRBV2, the J gene TRBJ2-4; 8 nucleotides agree with TRBD1. Germline V CDR1 and CDR2: SNHLY, FYNNEI. Unmatched junction bases numbered 6, after V lost 7 bases and J lost 1 base. CDR3 length: 15 amino acids. The CDR3 protein is CASTRQGTAKNIQYF. CDR3 coding DNA: TGTGCCAGCACCCGACAGGGGACCGCCAAAAACATTCAGTACTTC.

This chain uses TRBV18 with TRBJ2-5; 7 bases line up with TRBD1. CDR1 and CDR2 from the germline V gene are KGHSH and LQKENI. CDR3 length: 14 amino acids. J gave up 1 base and V 3 bases, and 2 bases lay outside the gene matches. DNA for the CDR3: TGTGCCAGCTCACCGACAGGGTCCCAAGAGACCCAGTACTTC. Its translation is CASSPTGSQETQYF. Together with reference TRBV18 and TRBJ2-5, the CDR3 gives the full variable domain: NAGVMQNPRHLVRRRGQEARLRCSPMKGHSHVYWYRQLPEEGLKFMVYLQKENIIDESGMPKERFSAEFPKEGPSILRIQQVVRGDSAAYFCASSPTGSQETQYFGPGTRLLVL.

The genes are TRBV15 and TRBJ1-5; 8 nucleotides agree with TRBD1. This CDR3 spans 14 amino acids. Germline-derived CDR1 and CDR2 are LNHNV and YYDKDF (reference sequence). V shed 8 bases and J 2 bases; nucleotides not matched to a gene: 5. The CDR3 loop is CATSGQGGNQPQHF. CDR3 nucleotides: TGTGCCACCTCCGGACAGGGAGGCAATCAGCCCCAGCATTTT.

The chain recombines TRBV7-2 with TRBJ1-2; the D is unclear. CDR3 length equals 14 residues. V lost 2 bases, J lost 4 bases, and 11 bases lay in between. CDR1 is SGHTA, CDR2 FQGNSA, per germline. The CDR3 protein is CASSLLRDGYGYTF. The CDR3, as DNA: TGTGCCAGCAGCTTATTGCGGGATGGCTATGGCTACACCTTC.

This clone is a singleton in its sample. This chain uses TRBV6-5 with TRBJ1-1; 8 nucleotides align to TRBD1. V dropped 4 bases and J dropped 4; count of bases not matched to a gene: 8. CDR3 size: 15 residues. The V gene's germline CDR1 is MNHEY and CDR2 SVGAGI. The CDR3 bases are TGTGCCAGCAGTTTAGGACAGGGTGCGGTCACTGAAGCTTTCTTT. Residues: CASSLGQGAVTEAFF.

This clone was detected once. The gene calls are TRBV25-1 and TRBJ2-3; no clear D. This CDR3 is built from 14 residues. V was shortened by 2 bases and J by 6 bases, with 12 bases between the two germline ends. Germline V gene sequence: CDR1 MGHDK, CDR2 SYGVNS. The CDR3, as DNA: TGTGCCAGCAGTGAACCCCCCAAAGGGGATACGCAGTATTTT. Translated: CASSEPPKGDTQYF. The complete variable domain, with remaining parts taken from reference TRBV25-1 and TRBJ2-3, reads EADIYQTPRYLVIGTGKKITLECSQTMGHDKMYWYQQDPGMELHLIHYSYGVNSTEKGDLSSESTVSRIRTEHFPLTLESARPSHTSQYLCASSEPPKGDTQYFGPGTRLTVL.

J is TRBJ1-2 and V is TRBV6-5; D is unclear. CDR1 and CDR2 (germline): MNHEY, SVGAGI. Trimming removed 5 bases at V and 4 bases at J, with 14 bases between. The length of the CDR3 is 14 residues. The CDR3 region is CASSISTGPYGYTF. CDR3 in DNA: TGTGCCAGCAGTATTTCTACTGGGCCCTATGGCTACACCTTC.

The chain recombines TRBV10-3 with TRBJ1-2; 7 bases fit TRBD1. The J segment lost 2 bases and the V segment lost 7 bases, leaving 7 bases of the junction unmatched. CDR3 size: 14 residues. Germline V gene sequence: CDR1 ENHRY, CDR2 SYGVKD. The CDR3 spells CAITGGTANYGYTF. The CDR3 DNA follows: TGTGCCATCACCGGAGGGACAGCCAACTATGGCTACACCTTC.

This clone was recorded only once. The CDR3 is CASSLGPRNEQFF. The CDR3 DNA sequence: TGTGCCAGTAGTCTCGGACCGAGAAATGAGCAGTTCTTC. The V and J genes are TRBV19 and TRBJ2-1, with D unclear. V was cut by 5 bases and J by 7 bases, with 12 bases left in between. The germline V gene encodes CDR1 LNHDA and CDR2 SQIVND (reference sequence). This CDR3 is 13 amino acids long. The whole variable domain, remainder taken from reference TRBV19 and TRBJ2-1, is DGGITQSPKYLFRKEGQNVTLSCEQNLNHDAMYWYRQDPGQGLRLIYYSQIVNDFQKGDIAEGYSVSREKKESFPLTVTSAQKNPTAFYLCASSLGPRNEQFFGPGTRLTVL.

The count of this clone is one. This chain connects TRBV5-1 to TRBJ2-1, with no clear D. Germline-derived CDR1 and CDR2 are SGHRS and YFSETQ. V was clipped by 0 bases and J by 12 bases, with 10 bases between them. CDR3 length equals 12 residues. The CDR3, as DNA: TGCGCCAGCAGCTTGGTGGGGTTAGGGCAGTTCTTC. The encoded protein is CASSLVGLGQFF.

V gene TRBV5-1 combines with J gene TRBJ2-7; 7 bases map to TRBD2. Germline CDR1 is SGHRS and CDR2 is YFSETQ. CDR3 size: 15 residues. With 1 base clipped from V and 5 bases from J, the junction kept 9 bases outside the gene matches. In nucleotides, the CDR3 is TGCGCCAGCAGCTTGTCTATCGGGGGGTATGACGAGCAGTACTTC. Residues: CASSLSIGGYDEQYF.

The chain has TRBV6-5 and TRBJ1-2, with 7 bases aligning to TRBD1. The germline CDR1 and CDR2 sequences are MNHEY and SVGAGI. This CDR3 contains 14 residues. Trimming cost V 4 bases and J 2 bases; bases outside gene matches: 4. As DNA, the CDR3 is TGTGCCAGCAGTTTCCCGGACAGGAACTATGGCTACACCTTC. Translation gives CASSFPDRNYGYTF.

V usage is TRBV4-3 and J usage is TRBJ1-1; 7 positions agree with TRBD1. Losses at the gene ends were 0 bases for V and 0 bases for J; bases not matched to a gene: 10. Germline V gene sequence: CDR1 LGHNA, CDR2 YSLEER. The CDR3 consists of 18 residues. The CDR3 coding sequence is TGCGCCAGCAGCCAAGATCGAGCAACAGGGGACATGAACACTGAAGCTTTCTTT. Amino acid sequence: CASSQDRATGDMNTEAFF.

The genes are TRBV9 and TRBJ1-2; D gene unclear. This CDR3 contains 14 residues. Looked up from germline, CDR1 is SGDLS and CDR2 is YYNGEE. V was pared by 4 bases and J by 2 bases, with 12 bases between. CDR3 protein: CASSLSLDNYGYTF. In DNA, the CDR3 is TGTGCCAGCAGCCTTTCCCTGGACAACTATGGCTACACCTTC. Together with reference TRBV9 and TRBJ1-2, the CDR3 gives the full variable domain: DSGVTQTPKHLITATGQRVTLRCSPRSGDLSVYWYQQSLDQGLQFLIQYYNGEERAKGNILERFSAQQFPDLHSELNLSSLELGDSALYFCASSLSLDNYGYTFGSGTRLTVV.

The chain links TRBV11-2 to TRBJ1-1, with 9 nucleotides matching TRBD1. CDR3 size: 15 residues. The V and J ends lost 4 bases and 1 base, in that order; junction bases with no gene match: 4. CDR1 and CDR2 (germline): SGHAT, FQNNGV. The CDR3 protein is CASSWEQGANTEAFF. CDR3 sequence (DNA): TGTGCCAGCAGCTGGGAACAGGGGGCGAACACTGAAGCTTTCTTT.

In this sample, this clone turned up a few times. The chain joins TRBV7-2 to TRBJ1-2; D gene unclear. Germline assignment: CDR1 SGHTA and CDR2 FQGNSA. V gave up 2 bases and J gave up 5 bases, with 15 bases separating them. CDR3 length equals 15 residues. The CDR3 sequence: CASSLTWTEKYGYTF. CDR3 DNA sequence: TGTGCCAGCAGCTTAACCTGGACGGAGAAATATGGCTACACCTTC.